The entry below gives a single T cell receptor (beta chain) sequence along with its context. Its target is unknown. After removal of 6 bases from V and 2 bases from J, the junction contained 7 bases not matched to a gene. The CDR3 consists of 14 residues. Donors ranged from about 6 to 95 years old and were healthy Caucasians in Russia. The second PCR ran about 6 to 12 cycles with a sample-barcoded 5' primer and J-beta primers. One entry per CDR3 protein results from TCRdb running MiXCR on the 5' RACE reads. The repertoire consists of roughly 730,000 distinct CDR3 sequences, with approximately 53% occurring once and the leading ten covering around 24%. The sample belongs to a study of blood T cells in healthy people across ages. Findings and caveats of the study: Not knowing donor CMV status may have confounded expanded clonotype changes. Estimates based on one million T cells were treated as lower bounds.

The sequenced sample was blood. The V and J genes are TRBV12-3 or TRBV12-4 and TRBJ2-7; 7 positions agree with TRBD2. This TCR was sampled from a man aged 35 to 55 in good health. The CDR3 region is CASRPAGDPYEQYF. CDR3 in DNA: TGTGCCAGCAGACCGGCGGGGGATCCCTACGAGCAGTACTTC.